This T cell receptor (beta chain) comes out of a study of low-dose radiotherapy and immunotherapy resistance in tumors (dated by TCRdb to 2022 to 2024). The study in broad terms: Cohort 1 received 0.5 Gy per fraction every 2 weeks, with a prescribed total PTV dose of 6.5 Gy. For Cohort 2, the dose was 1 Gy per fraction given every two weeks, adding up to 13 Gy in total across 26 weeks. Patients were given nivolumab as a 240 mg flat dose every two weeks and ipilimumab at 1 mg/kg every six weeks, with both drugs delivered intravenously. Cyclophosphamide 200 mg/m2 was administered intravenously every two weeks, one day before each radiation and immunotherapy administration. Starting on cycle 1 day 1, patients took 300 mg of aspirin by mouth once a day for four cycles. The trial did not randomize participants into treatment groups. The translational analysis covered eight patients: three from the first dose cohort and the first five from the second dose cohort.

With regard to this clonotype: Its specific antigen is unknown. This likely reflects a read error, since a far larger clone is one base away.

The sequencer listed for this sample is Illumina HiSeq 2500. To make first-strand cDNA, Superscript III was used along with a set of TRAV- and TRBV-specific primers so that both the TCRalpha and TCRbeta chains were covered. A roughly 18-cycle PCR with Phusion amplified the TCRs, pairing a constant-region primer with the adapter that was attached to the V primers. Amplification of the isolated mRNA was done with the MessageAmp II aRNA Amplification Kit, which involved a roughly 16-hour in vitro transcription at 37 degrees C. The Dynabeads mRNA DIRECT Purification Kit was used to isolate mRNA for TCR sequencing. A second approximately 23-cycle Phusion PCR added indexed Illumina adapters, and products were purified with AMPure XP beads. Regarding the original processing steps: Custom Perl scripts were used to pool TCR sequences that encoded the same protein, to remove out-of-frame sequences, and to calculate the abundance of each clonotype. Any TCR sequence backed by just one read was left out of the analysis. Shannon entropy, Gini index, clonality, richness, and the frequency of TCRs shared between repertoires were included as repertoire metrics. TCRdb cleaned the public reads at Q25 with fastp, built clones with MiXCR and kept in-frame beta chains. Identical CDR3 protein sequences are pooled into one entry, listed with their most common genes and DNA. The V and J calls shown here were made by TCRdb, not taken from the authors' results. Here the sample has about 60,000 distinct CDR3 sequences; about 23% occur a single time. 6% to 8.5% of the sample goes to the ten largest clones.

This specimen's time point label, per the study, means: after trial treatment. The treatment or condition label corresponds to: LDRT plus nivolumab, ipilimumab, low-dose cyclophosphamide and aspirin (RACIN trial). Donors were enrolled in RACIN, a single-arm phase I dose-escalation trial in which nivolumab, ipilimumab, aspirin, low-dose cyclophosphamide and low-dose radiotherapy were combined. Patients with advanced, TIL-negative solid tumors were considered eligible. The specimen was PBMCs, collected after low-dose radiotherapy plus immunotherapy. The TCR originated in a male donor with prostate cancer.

The DNA sequence is as follows: TGTGCCAGCAGTTACGGCAATGTGGGACTAGCGTACGAGCAGTTCTTC. Its product reads: CASSYGNVGLAYEQFF. This chain joins TRBV6-5 to TRBJ2-1; 10 middle bases align to TRBD2. Clipping removes 2 bases from V and 10 bases from J, with 11 as the unmatched junction base count. The CDR3 goes from the cysteine to the phenylalanine over 16 residues. The kept DNA is CDR3 alone, 48 bases in frame from the first base. Taken from the germline V gene, the CDR1 and CDR2 loops are MNHEY and SVGAGI.